The 14 T cell receptor beta chains presented below share a single source sample, sequenced in a study of CD8+ T cells in alopecia areata. Stated treatment: oral pan-JAK inhibitor, 5-10 mg twice daily. cDNA prepared by RNA extraction and subsequent reverse transcription served as the template for sequencing. Repertoires were generated with immunoSEQ multiplex PCR, while TCRdb's copy carries only in-frame clones and drops some. The sample has over 100,000 clones, roughly 55% seen once. Sequenced here: CD8+ T cells sorted from blood, sampled at week 24, from a patient treated with tofacitinib. The receptors were sampled from a human donor with alopecia areata.

Concerning this clone itself: In this CDR3 the conserved last residue, phenylalanine or tryptophan, is missing, so a read error is likely. The rearrangement links TRBV27 to TRBJ1-2; D not certain. The V gene's germline CDR1 is MNHEY and CDR2 SMNVEV (reference sequence). The CDR3 extends over 13 amino acids. V was shortened by 7 bases and J by 4 bases, with 13 bases between the two germline ends. DNA of the CDR3: TGTGCCAGCACTCCCCATTTCGGCTATGGCTACACCCTC. This gives the protein CASTPHFGYGYTL.

The chain uses TRBV7-9 and TRBJ1-2; the match to TRBD1 covers 9 bases. Germline V gene data show CDR1 as SEHNR and CDR2 as FQNEAQ (reference sequence). V dropped 5 bases and J dropped 0; count of bases not matched to a gene: 7. There are 16 residues in the CDR3. The chain's CDR3 is CASSPDRGGPNYGYTF. CDR3 bases: TGTGCCAGCAGCCCGGACAGGGGTGGGCCTAACTATGGCTACACCTTC.

The rearrangement joins TRBV19 to TRBJ1-5; D gene ambiguous. Trimming stripped 2 bases from V and 5 bases from J, with 13 bases between. Germline CDR1 LNHDA, CDR2 SQIVND (reference sequence). The CDR3 is 15 amino acids. The CDR3 sequence is CASSIRQPKYQPQHF. DNA for the CDR3: TGTGCCAGTAGTATACGTCAACCGAAGTATCAGCCCCAGCATTTT.

The CDR3 DNA reads as TGTGCCAGCAGCGAAGGGGAGGGGTCAACCTACGAGCAGTACTTC. Amino acid sequence: CASSEGEGSTYEQYF. V is TRBV9 and J is TRBJ2-7, with 7 bases lining up with TRBD2. V was pared by 3 bases and J by 2 bases, with 8 bases of the junction left unmatched. In germline, CDR1 is SGDLS, CDR2 YYNGEE. The CDR3 covers 15 residues.

DNA for the CDR3: TGTGCCTGGAGTGTTACGTCAGCAAATGGCTACACCTTC. As protein: CAWSVTSANGYTF. This chain uses TRBV30 with TRBJ1-2; D unresolved. The germline V gene has CDR1 GTSNPN and CDR2 SVGIG (reference sequence). Trimming cost V 0 bases and J 6 bases, with 11 bases left between them. The CDR3 length is 13 residues.

This clone was recorded only once. This chain connects TRBV30 to TRBJ2-7, with a possible D match to TRBD2 (6 bases). Trimming stripped 2 bases from V and 4 bases from J, with 15 bases between. From germline, CDR1 is GTSNPN and CDR2 SVGIG (reference sequence). CDR3 length: 14 amino acids. CDR3 sequence (DNA): TGTGCCTGGAGTCTCGGCGGGGAGGCATACGAGCAGTACTTC. This codes for CAWSLGGEAYEQYF.

This clone was seen only a few times. The chain recombines TRBV4-3 with TRBJ1-1; D not resolved. V gave up 1 base and J gave up 5 bases, with 11 bases separating them. The CDR3 length is 14 residues. Germline V gene sequence: CDR1 LGHNA, CDR2 YSLEER. The DNA of the CDR3 is TGCGCCAGCAGCCAAGCGTGGAGGGCTACTGAAGCTTTCTTT. It specifies CASSQAWRATEAFF.

The V and J genes are TRBV11-2 and TRBJ1-5; D uncertain. The germline CDR1 and CDR2 sequences are SGHAT and FQNNGV. V dropped 0 bases and J dropped 7 bases, with 7 bases sitting between them. This CDR3 has 13 residues. The CDR3 spells CASSLDSHQPQHF. As DNA, the CDR3 is TGTGCCAGCAGCTTAGATTCTCACCAGCCCCAGCATTTT.

As concerns this clone: The sample holds other DNA sequences that translate to the same CDR3. The chain couples TRBV5-4 to TRBJ2-5; TRBD2 agrees at 12 bases. This CDR3 contains 14 residues. Looked up from germline, CDR1 is SGHNT and CDR2 is YYREEE (reference sequence). With V trimmed by 4 bases and J by 2 bases, 0 bases remained unmatched. CDR3 coding DNA: TGTGCCAGCAGCCTAGCGGGGGGGCAAGAGACCCAGTACTTC. Amino acids: CASSLAGGQETQYF.

V and J are TRBV6-1 and TRBJ2-4, with D perhaps being TRBD1 or TRBD2 (5 bases each). Germline-derived CDR1 and CDR2 are MNHNS and SASEGT. Trimming cost V 1 base and J 6 bases, with 19 bases left between them. The CDR3 is 17 amino acids. CDR3 sequence: CASSEGSFWDGGNIQYF. CDR3 DNA: TGTGCCAGCAGTGAAGGGTCCTTCTGGGATGGGGGAAACATTCAGTACTTC.

This sequence joins TRBV15 and TRBJ2-6; D call uncertain. The V end was cut by 0 bases, the J end by 0 bases, with 6 bases between. The CDR3 is 16 amino acids. CDR1 and CDR2 (germline): LNHNV, YYDKDF (reference sequence). The CDR3 bases are TGTGCCACCAGCAGAGATACGAGCTCTGGGGCCAACGTCCTGACTTTC. It translates to CATSRDTSSGANVLTF.

The chain employs TRBV7-9 and TRBJ2-1; 12 bases map to TRBD2. This CDR3 is built from 14 residues. CDR1 is SEHNR, CDR2 FQNEAQ, per germline (reference sequence). The ends lost 3 bases at V and 11 bases at J; junction bases unmatched: 5. In DNA form, the CDR3 reads TGTGCCAGCAGCTTTGTGACTAGCGGGGGAAAGCAGTTCTTC. Its translation: CASSFVTSGGKQFF.

This clone was seen just once. The chain is built from TRBV13 and TRBJ2-1; D ambiguous. Germline V gene data show CDR1 as PRHDT and CDR2 as FYEKMQ (reference sequence). This CDR3 comprises 14 residues. Trimming stripped 1 base from V and 7 bases from J, with 11 bases between. The CDR3 nucleotides read TGTGCCAGCAGCTTAGCCTTTTTGGGGAATGAGCAGTTCTTC. Its protein is CASSLAFLGNEQFF.

Only a few counts were recorded for this clone. The rearrangement links TRBV10-3 to TRBJ2-1, with 14 nucleotides matching TRBD2. Germline V gene lookup returns CDR1 ENHRY and CDR2 SYGVKD. The V gene end was trimmed by 6 bases and the J gene end by 10 bases; junction bases not matched to a gene: 5. The CDR3 totals 14 residues. This CDR3 reads CAIRTSGGAREQFF. For the CDR3, the DNA is TGTGCCATCAGGACTAGCGGGGGGGCCCGGGAGCAGTTCTTC.